Presented here are 26 T cell receptor beta chains from one specimen sequenced in a study of blood T cell repertoires in COVID-19. Clones were sequenced by immunoSEQ multiplex PCR, and TCRdb holds only the in-frame ones, with some missing. The profile shows 130,000 to 150,000 clones, 75% to 90% of them singletons. Sequenced input: peripheral blood. The receptors come from a man aged 18 to 35 with COVID-19, enrolled during active disease.

This clone occurred a few times. The chain links TRBV3-1 (or the pseudogene TRBV3-2) to TRBJ2-3, with D uncertain. Trimming removed 5 bases from V and 10 bases from J, with 25 bases in between. The CDR3 is 16 amino acids. Looked up from germline, CDR1 is LGHDT and CDR2 is YNNKEL (reference sequence). The CDR3 nucleotides are TGTGCCAGCAGCTGGAGACGTACTTCTAGGATGGTGTCGCAGTATTTT. Translating it yields CASSWRRTSRMVSQYF.

V gene TRBV27 combines with J gene TRBJ2-7; TRBD2 matches 13 bases. The CDR3 length is 16 residues. The germline V gene has CDR1 MNHEY and CDR2 SMNVEV (reference sequence). With V trimmed by 6 bases and J by 3 bases, 8 bases remained unmatched. The CDR3 here is CASRLAGGLKGYEQYF. The CDR3 DNA follows: TGTGCCAGCAGACTAGCGGGAGGGCTTAAGGGCTACGAGCAGTACTTC.

This chain joins TRBV30 and TRBJ2-5, with TRBD1 identical over 9 bases. CDR3 length equals 14 residues. Germline CDR1 is GTSNPN and CDR2 is SVGIG (reference sequence). Germline trimming cut 7 bases from V and 5 bases from J; bases unmatched to any gene: 11. The CDR3 reads CASTRGQGRETQYF. CDR3 in DNA: TGTGCCTCCACCCGGGGACAGGGCAGGGAGACCCAGTACTTC.

This chain links TRBV19 with TRBJ1-5; 10 bases match TRBD1. Germline CDR1 is LNHDA and CDR2 is SQIVND (reference sequence). The junction had 12 bases not matched to a gene; V was cut back by 2 bases and J by 5 bases. The CDR3 has 18 amino acids. The CDR3, as DNA: TGTGCCAGTAGTATAATCGGGTTTGACAGGGGGCGCGATCAGCCCCAGCATTTT. It yields the protein CASSIIGFDRGRDQPQHF.

The gene calls are TRBV6-6 and TRBJ2-1; 9 bases are a match to TRBD2. Germline CDR1 and CDR2: MNHNY and SVGAGI (reference sequence). The CDR3 contains 16 residues. The junction had 9 bases not matched to a gene; V was cut back by 1 base and J by 8 bases. The CDR3: CASSYFAGGPGDEQFF. CDR3 in DNA: TGTGCCAGCAGTTACTTCGCGGGAGGGCCGGGAGATGAGCAGTTCTTC.

This clone was detected only once. This rearrangement joins TRBV3-1 (or the pseudogene TRBV3-2) to TRBJ2-3; TRBD1 is a possible D gene (5 bases). Germline CDR1 and CDR2: LGHDT and YNNKEL (reference sequence). The length of the CDR3 is 15 residues. V lost 4 bases and J 1 base, leaving 12 bases between the germline ends. CDR3 sequence (DNA): TGTGCCAGCAGCCTACAAAAAGGGGGCACAGATACGCAGTATTTT. It encodes CASSLQKGGTDTQYF.

The chain employs TRBV5-1 and TRBJ2-5, with TRBD2 matching over 11 bases. Trimming removed 4 bases from V and 1 base from J; junction bases left unmatched: 6. The germline CDR1 and CDR2 sequences are SGHRS and YFSETQ. CDR3 length: 16 residues. The CDR3 loop is CASSIQGLAVQETQYF. CDR3 sequence (DNA): TGCGCCAGCAGCATCCAGGGACTAGCGGTCCAAGAGACCCAGTACTTC. The full variable domain, in which reference TRBV5-1 and TRBJ2-5 provide the parts outside the CDR3, is KAGVTQTPRYLIKTRGQQVTLSCSPISGHRSVSWYQQTPGQGLQFLFEYFSETQRNKGNFPGRFSGRQFSNSRSEMNVSTLELGDSALYLCASSIQGLAVQETQYFGPGTRLLVL.

Turning to this clone: Other DNA sequences in this sample translate to the same CDR3. The rearrangement uses TRBV4-3 and TRBJ2-7, with 11 bases that match TRBD1. CDR3 size: 15 residues. V trimming: 2 bases; J trimming: 4 bases; junction bases outside the gene matches: 4. Germline V gene data show CDR1 as LGHNA and CDR2 as YSLEER. The DNA of the CDR3 is TGCGCCAGCAGCCAATCGGACAGGGGGCCATACGAGCAGTACTTC. As protein: CASSQSDRGPYEQYF.

The rearrangement joins TRBV4-1 to TRBJ2-3, with 8 bases identical to TRBD1. The CDR3 has 16 residues. Germline CDR1 MGHRA, CDR2 YSYEKL. After removal of 4 bases from V and 2 bases from J, the junction contained 8 bases not matched to a gene. The CDR3: CASSRGTGGVTDTQYF. The CDR3 DNA reads as TGCGCCAGCAGCCGAGGGACAGGAGGGGTCACAGATACGCAGTATTTT.

The chain couples TRBV4-2 to TRBJ2-1, with 8 bases matching TRBD2. Germline V gene lookup returns CDR1 LGHNA and CDR2 YNFKEQ. V gave up 4 bases and J gave up 3 bases; unmatched junction bases: 5. The CDR3 totals 15 residues. The CDR3 DNA reads as TGTGCCAGCAGCCTGGGACTAGGAGACTACAATGAGCAGTTCTTC. It is translated as CASSLGLGDYNEQFF.

The chain is built from TRBV5-4 and TRBJ1-1, with D hard to call. The CDR3 contains 14 residues. Germline loops: CDR1 SGHNT, CDR2 YYREEE (reference sequence). V was clipped by 0 bases and J by 1 base, with 7 bases between them. CDR3 in amino acids: CASSLAVANTEAFF. As DNA, the CDR3 is TGTGCCAGCAGCTTGGCCGTAGCGAACACTGAAGCTTTCTTT.

The chain recombines TRBV28 with TRBJ2-4, with TRBD1 matching over 8 bases. V was clipped by 8 bases and J by 0 bases; unmatched bases: 6. Germline V gives CDR1 MDHEN, CDR2 SYDVKM. This CDR3 spans 15 amino acids. CDR3 nucleotide sequence: TGTGCCAGCTCTCGGACAGGGCTAGCCAAAAACATTCAGTACTTC. Protein: CASSRTGLAKNIQYF.

The chain employs TRBV7-2 and TRBJ2-1; no clear D gene. CDR1 is SGHTA and CDR2 is FQGNSA in the germline V gene. V lost 3 bases and J 3 bases, leaving 12 bases between the germline ends. The CDR3 is 15 amino acids. CDR3 region: CASSFGLDFYNEQFF. The DNA for the CDR3 is TGTGCCAGCAGCTTTGGTCTAGATTTCTACAATGAGCAGTTCTTC.

The J gene is TRBJ1-4, the V gene TRBV9; maybe TRBD1 (6 bases). V was pared by 3 bases and J by 3 bases, with 12 bases between. Per the germline V gene, CDR1 is SGDLS and CDR2 is YYNGEE. The CDR3 length is 15 residues. The CDR3 DNA reads as TGTGCCAGCAGCGCGGGGGGGGCTGCTAATGAAAAACTGTTTTTT. Protein product: CASSAGGAANEKLFF.

The gene calls are TRBV18 and TRBJ2-7; TRBD2 matches 8 bases. Losses at the gene ends were 3 bases for V and 2 bases for J; bases not matched to a gene: 6. CDR1 is KGHSH and CDR2 is LQKENI in the germline V gene. This CDR3 contains 15 residues. The CDR3 loop is CASSPLSGGTYEQYF. As DNA, the CDR3 is TGTGCCAGCTCACCTCTAAGCGGGGGTACCTACGAGCAGTACTTC.

V is TRBV6-1 and J is TRBJ1-5; D is unclear. Germline V CDR1 and CDR2: MNHNS, SASEGT. The CDR3 totals 14 residues. Trimming took 2 bases from V and 14 from J, leaving 19 bases between them. The DNA of the CDR3 is TGTGCCAGCAGTGAACAGACCCGATGGGCCTTAGAGCATTTT. Its protein product is CASSEQTRWALEHF.

V is TRBV19 and J is TRBJ2-7, with D perhaps matching TRBD1 (6 bases). Germline V gene sequence: CDR1 LNHDA, CDR2 SQIVND (reference sequence). CDR3 length equals 14 residues. The germline V and J ends were trimmed by 5 bases and 0 bases, with 11 bases remaining between them. The CDR3 DNA reads TGTGCCAGTAGTGTAGGACAGAGCTCCTACGAGCAGTACTTC. This encodes CASSVGQSSYEQYF.

The chain has TRBV5-6 and TRBJ2-1, with 9 positions matching TRBD1. Germline loops: CDR1 SGHDT, CDR2 YYEEEE. V lost 5 bases and J lost 4; bases outside the gene matches: 7. The CDR3 sequence is 15 residues long. The CDR3 coding sequence is TGTGCCAGCAGGGGACCCGGGACAGGGTACAATGAGCAGTTCTTC. Encoded protein: CASRGPGTGYNEQFF.

The chain employs TRBV28 and TRBJ1-6; D is undetermined. The CDR3 sequence is 15 residues long. Germline assignment: CDR1 MDHEN and CDR2 SYDVKM. The germline V and J ends were trimmed by 6 bases and 8 bases, with 17 bases remaining between them. The chain's CDR3 is CASSPSGGLDSPLHF. CDR3 DNA: TGTGCCAGCAGCCCTTCCGGAGGACTTGATTCACCCCTCCACTTT.

J is TRBJ2-7 and V is TRBV6-2 or TRBV6-3, with D possibly being TRBD1 (5 bases). Per the germline V gene, CDR1 is MNHEY and CDR2 is SVGEGT. This CDR3 is 15 amino acids long. V was clipped by 0 bases and J by 3 bases, with 12 bases between them. The CDR3 region is CASSYSKGSHYEQYF. The CDR3 DNA reads TGTGCCAGCAGTTACTCGAAGGGGTCGCACTACGAGCAGTACTTC.

The chain links TRBV3-1 (or the pseudogene TRBV3-2) to TRBJ1-1; 7 bases line up with TRBD1. Germline CDR1 and CDR2: LGHDT and YNNKEL (reference sequence). V was clipped by 0 bases and J by 6 bases; unmatched bases: 4. This CDR3 has 14 amino acids. The CDR3 sequence: CASSQDDRDPEAFF. The CDR3 DNA sequence: TGTGCCAGCAGCCAAGATGACAGGGACCCTGAAGCTTTCTTT.

This clone was seen only a few times. The chain joins TRBV7-2 to TRBJ1-6; 8 positions agree with TRBD1. The CDR3 loop spans 16 amino acids. Germline V gene sequence: CDR1 SGHTA, CDR2 FQGNSA. V dropped 5 bases and J dropped 10; count of bases not matched to a gene: 13. CDR3: CASSPLGGQGGSPLHF. In DNA form, the CDR3 reads TGTGCCAGCAGCCCCTTGGGTGGACAGGGCGGATCACCCCTCCACTTT. Drawing the rest from reference TRBV7-2 and TRBJ1-6, the complete variable domain is GAGVSQSPSNKVTEKGKDVELRCDPISGHTALYWYRQSLGQGLEFLIYFQGNSAPDKSGLPSDRFSAERTGGSVSTLTIQRTQQEDSAVYLCASSPLGGQGGSPLHFGNGTRLTVT.

This chain joins TRBV24-1 and TRBJ1-5, with D possibly being TRBD1 (6 bases). The ends were cut back, 4 bases at V and 3 bases at J, with 12 bases in the middle. Germline V gene sequence: CDR1 KGHDR, CDR2 SFDVKD. The CDR3 sequence is 15 residues long. DNA for the CDR3: TGTGCCACCAGTGAGGGTGGACAGCCCAATCAGCCCCAGCATTTT. Translated, it gives CATSEGGQPNQPQHF.

The CDR3 DNA is TGTGCCAGCAGCTTTGTTGGCGGGAGGAGCACGTATTTT. This gives the protein CASSFVGGRSTYF. The rearrangement links TRBV5-6 to TRBJ2-3, with 8 bases lining up with TRBD2. The CDR3 consists of 13 residues. V dropped 2 bases and J dropped 14; count of bases not matched to a gene: 10. Germline CDR1 reads SGHDT; CDR2 reads YYEEEE. The entire variable domain, with the rest obtained from reference TRBV5-6 and TRBJ2-3, is as follows: DAGVTQSPTHLIKTRGQQVTLRCSPKSGHDTVSWYQQALGQGPQFIFQYYEEEERQRGNFPDRFSGHQFPNYSSELNVNALLLGDSALYLCASSFVGGRSTYFGPGTRLTVL.

The chain carries TRBV4-2 and TRBJ2-2; D remains ambiguous. CDR1 is LGHNA, CDR2 YNFKEQ, per germline. Trimming shortened V by 3 bases and J by 1 base, and 9 bases separated the two germline ends. This CDR3 comprises 15 residues. CDR3 coding DNA: TGTGCCAGCAGCCATAATAGTAAGAACACCGGGGAGCTGTTTTTT. Protein sequence: CASSHNSKNTGELFF.

The CDR3 nucleotides read TGTGCCAGCTCACCGGATAGCGGGTTTTTCACAGATACGCAGTATTTT. Protein sequence: CASSPDSGFFTDTQYF. The V gene is TRBV18, the J gene TRBJ2-3; 7 bases line up with TRBD2. J lost 2 bases, V lost 3 bases, and 8 bases had no gene match. Germline loops: CDR1 KGHSH, CDR2 LQKENI. The CDR3 totals 16 residues.